The TCR beta chain described here comes from a study of blood T cell repertoires in COVID-19. Original analysis: How many nucleated cells were present was estimated from reference gene primer amplification. Libraries were prepared by immunoSEQ multiplex PCR; TCRdb keeps only in-frame clonotypes and omits some of them. The DNA was the basis for D and trimming; V, J and clone size are from that table. The data hold 90,000 to 110,000 clones, with about 85% observed a single time. Germline V gene sequence: CDR1 LGHNA, CDR2 YNFKEQ. The CDR3 has 17 amino acids. The V and J ends lost 1 base and 3 bases, in that order; junction bases with no gene match: 7.

The chain uses TRBV4-2 and TRBJ1-5; 9 nucleotides agree with TRBD1. The material sequenced was peripheral blood. The sequence came from a man aged 50 to 60 with acute or convalescent COVID-19. The CDR3: CASSQALTGGFNQPQHF. CDR3 coding DNA: TGTGCCAGCAGCCAAGCTTTGACAGGGGGTTTCAATCAGCCCCAGCATTTT.